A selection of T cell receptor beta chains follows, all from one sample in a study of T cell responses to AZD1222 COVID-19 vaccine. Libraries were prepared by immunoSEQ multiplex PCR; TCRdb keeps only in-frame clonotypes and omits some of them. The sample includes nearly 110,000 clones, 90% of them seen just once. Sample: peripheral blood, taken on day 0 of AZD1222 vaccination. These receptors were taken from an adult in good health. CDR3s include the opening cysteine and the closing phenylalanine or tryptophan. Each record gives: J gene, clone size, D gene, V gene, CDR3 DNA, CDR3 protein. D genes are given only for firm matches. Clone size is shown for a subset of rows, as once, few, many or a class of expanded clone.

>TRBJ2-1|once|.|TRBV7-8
TGTGCCAGCAGCTTAATCGGGAGCTACAATGAGCAGTTCTTC
CASSLIGSYNEQFF
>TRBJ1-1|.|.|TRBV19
TGTGCCAGTAGTCCCAGGCAGGGGAACACTGAAGCTTTCTTT
CASSPRQGNTEAFF
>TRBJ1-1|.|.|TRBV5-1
TGCGCCAGCAGCCTGCGGGGGGTGAACACTGAAGCTTTCTTT
CASSLRGVNTEAFF
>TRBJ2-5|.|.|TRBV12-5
TGTGCTAGTGAGGGTGGCGGTACTACCCAAGAGACCCAGTACTTC
CASEGGGTTQETQYF
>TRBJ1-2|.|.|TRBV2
TGTGCCAGCAGTGAAGCGTGGACAGCCAACTATGGCTACACCTTC
CASSEAWTANYGYTF
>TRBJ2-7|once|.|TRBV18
TGTGCCAGCTCACCCGGGGTTAACTCCTACGAGCAGTACTTC
CASSPGVNSYEQYF
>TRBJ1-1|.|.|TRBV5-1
TGCGCCAGCAGCGAACCGATAGGGGGACCGACACGGAACACTGAAGCTTTCTTT
CASSEPIGGPTRNTEAFF
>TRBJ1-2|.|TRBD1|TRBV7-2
TGTGCCAGCAGCTCCGGACAGGGGGGCGGCTACACCTTC
CASSSGQGGGYTF
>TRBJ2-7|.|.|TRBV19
TGTGCCAGTAGTCCTGGCCTCTCCTACGAGCAGTACTTC
CASSPGLSYEQYF
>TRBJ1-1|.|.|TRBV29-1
TGCAGCCCGAGAGAAGGAGCTTTCTTT
CSPREGAFF
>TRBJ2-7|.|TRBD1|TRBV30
TGTGCCTGGTGTCGGGGGACAGGCTACGAGCAGTACTTC
CAWCRGTGYEQYF
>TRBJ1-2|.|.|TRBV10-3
TGTGCCATCAGCGAGACTTGGGTACTTTATAACTATGGCTACACCTTC
CAISETWVLYNYGYTF
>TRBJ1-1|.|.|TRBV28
TGTGCCAGCAGTTCGGCCGGGACTCCCACCAGGGACACTGAAGCTTTCTTT
CASSSAGTPTRDTEAFF
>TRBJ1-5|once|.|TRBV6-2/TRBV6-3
TGTGCCAGCAGTTACATGGGAACTCAGCCCCAGCATTTT
CASSYMGTQPQHF
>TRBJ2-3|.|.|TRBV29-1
TGCAGCGTAAATAGACCCGATACGCAGTATTTT
CSVNRPDTQYF
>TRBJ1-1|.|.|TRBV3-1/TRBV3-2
TGTGCCAGCAGCCATTGGGACCGGGGGGATGAAGCTTTCTTT
CASSHWDRGDEAFF
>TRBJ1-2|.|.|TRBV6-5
TGTGCCAGCAGTTACTCGAAGGGCCTTGGCTACACCTTC
CASSYSKGLGYTF
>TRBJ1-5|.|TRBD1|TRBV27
TGTGCCAGCAGCAGGACAGGGGCCAATCAGCCCCAGCATTTT
CASSRTGANQPQHF
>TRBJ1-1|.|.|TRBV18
TGTGCCAGCTCACCACTGACCACTGAAGCTTTCTTT
CASSPLTTEAFF
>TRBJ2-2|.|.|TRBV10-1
TGCGCCCGCGGGGGCCGGGGGGAGCTGTTTTTT
CARGGRGELFF
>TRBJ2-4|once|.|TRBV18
TGTGCCAGCTCACCAGGACCCGAAATAAACATTCAGTACTTC
CASSPGPEINIQYF
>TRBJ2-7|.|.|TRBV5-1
TGCGCCAGCAGCTTGGTGGACGGATCCTACGAGCAGTACTTC
CASSLVDGSYEQYF
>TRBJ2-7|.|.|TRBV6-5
TGTGCCAGCAGTTACTCGGAGGGCCCCGGCCCCTACGAGCAGTACTTC
CASSYSEGPGPYEQYF
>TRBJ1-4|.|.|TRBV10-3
TGTGCCATCAGTGACCCGACAGTAGCTAATGAAAAACTGTTTTTT
CAISDPTVANEKLFF
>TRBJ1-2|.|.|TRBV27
TGTGCCAGCAGTTTGCGGGGCGTTGGCTACACCTTC
CASSLRGVGYTF
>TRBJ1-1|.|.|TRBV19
TGTGCCAGTAGTATAGATCGAACATCGAACACTGAAGCTTTCTTT
CASSIDRTSNTEAFF
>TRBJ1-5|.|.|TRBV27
TGTGCCAGCAGTTTATTTGGCAGAAACAATCAGCCCCAGCATTTT
CASSLFGRNNQPQHF
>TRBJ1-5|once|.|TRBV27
TGTGCCAGCAGTACTTCTGGGGGGGGACAAAGCAATCAGCCCCAGCATTTT
CASSTSGGGQSNQPQHF
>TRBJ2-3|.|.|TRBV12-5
TGTGCTAGTGGTTTGGTACTAGGCGCAGATACGCAGTATTTT
CASGLVLGADTQYF
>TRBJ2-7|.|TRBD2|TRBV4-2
TGTGCCAGCAGCCAATATACTAGCGGAGCACCTTACGAGCAGTACTTC
CASSQYTSGAPYEQYF
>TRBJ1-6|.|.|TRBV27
TGTGCCAGCAGCCCGAATTGGGGGTATTCACCCCTCCACTTT
CASSPNWGYSPLHF
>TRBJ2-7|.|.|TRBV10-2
TGCGCCAGCAGTGGGTTGGCAGGGACCTACGAGCAGTACTTC
CASSGLAGTYEQYF
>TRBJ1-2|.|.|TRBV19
TGTGCCAGTAGTATGGCAGATACTAACTATGGCTACACCTTC
CASSMADTNYGYTF
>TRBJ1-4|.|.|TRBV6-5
TGTGCCAGCCTCTCTCCTGGGGTGGGAAAACTGTTTTTT
CASLSPGVGKLFF
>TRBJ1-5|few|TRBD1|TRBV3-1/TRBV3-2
TGTGCCAGCAGACCAACAGGGGCTAGCAATCAGCCCCAGCATTTT
CASRPTGASNQPQHF
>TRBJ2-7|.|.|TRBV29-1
TGCAGCGTTGTTTCGGGCCGCTACGAGCAGTACTTC
CSVVSGRYEQYF
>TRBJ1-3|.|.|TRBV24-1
TGTGCCACCAGTGAAGTTGGAAACACCATATATTTT
CATSEVGNTIYF
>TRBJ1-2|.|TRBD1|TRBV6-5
TGTGCCAGCAGTTACGGGGGACAGGGGGCCTATGGCTACACCTTC
CASSYGGQGAYGYTF
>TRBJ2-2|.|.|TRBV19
TGTGCCAGTAGTATGGGGTACGACAGGACCGGGGAGCTGTTTTTT
CASSMGYDRTGELFF
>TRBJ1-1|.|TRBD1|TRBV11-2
TGTGCCAGCAGCCCAAGGATACAGGGGACTGAAGCTTTCTTT
CASSPRIQGTEAFF
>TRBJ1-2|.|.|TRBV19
TGTGCCAGTAGTATGTTTAACTATGGCTACACCTTC
CASSMFNYGYTF
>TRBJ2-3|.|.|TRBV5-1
TGCGCCAGCATCGAGACAGGTACCGGCACAGATACGCAGTATTTT
CASIETGTGTDTQYF
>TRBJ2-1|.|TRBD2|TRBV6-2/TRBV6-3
TGTGCCAGCAGTTACCCGGGACTAGCGGGAGGCGGGTCCTACAATGAGCAGTTCTTC
CASSYPGLAGGGSYNEQFF
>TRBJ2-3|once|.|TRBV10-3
TGTGCCATCAGTGACAGAGGCACAGATACGCAGTATTTT
CAISDRGTDTQYF
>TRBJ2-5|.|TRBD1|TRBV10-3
TGTGCCACACGGACAGGGGGGGATCAGGAGACCCAGTACTTC
CATRTGGDQETQYF
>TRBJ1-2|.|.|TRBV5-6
TGTGCCAGCAGCCGAATGACAGATTTCTATGGCTACACCTTC
CASSRMTDFYGYTF
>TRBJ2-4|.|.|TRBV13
TGTGCCAGCAGCTATGACGGCCACATTCAGTACTTC
CASSYDGHIQYF
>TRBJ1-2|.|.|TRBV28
TGTGCCAGCAGTCCAGACGGACAGAAGGGCTACACCTTC
CASSPDGQKGYTF
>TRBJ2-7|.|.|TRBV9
TGTGCCAGCAGCGTAAGGGATCCCTACGAGCAGTACTTC
CASSVRDPYEQYF
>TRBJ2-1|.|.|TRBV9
TGTGCCAGCAGCCCCCGGTTGGGGTTAGGGCAGTTCTTC
CASSPRLGLGQFF
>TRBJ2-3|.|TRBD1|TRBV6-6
TGTGCCAGCAGTTACTCGTCGACAGGGCGAGCAGATACGCAGTATTTT
CASSYSSTGRADTQYF
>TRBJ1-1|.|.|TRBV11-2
TGTGCCAGCACCTTGGCCAGGGTGGGCACTGAAGCTTTCTTT
CASTLARVGTEAFF
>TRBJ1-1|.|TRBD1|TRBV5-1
TGCGCCAGCAGCCAGGGGACAGGAGAACGGAACACTGAAGCTTTCTTT
CASSQGTGERNTEAFF